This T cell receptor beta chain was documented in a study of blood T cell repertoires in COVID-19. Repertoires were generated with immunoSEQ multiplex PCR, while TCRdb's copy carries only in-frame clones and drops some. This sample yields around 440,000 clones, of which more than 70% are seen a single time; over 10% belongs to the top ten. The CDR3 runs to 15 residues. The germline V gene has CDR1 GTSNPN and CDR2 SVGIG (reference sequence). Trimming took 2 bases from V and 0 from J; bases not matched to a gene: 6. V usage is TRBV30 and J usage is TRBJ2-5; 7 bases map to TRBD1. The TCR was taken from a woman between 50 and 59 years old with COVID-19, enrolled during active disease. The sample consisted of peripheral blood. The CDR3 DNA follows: TGTGCCTGGAGTCCCGGGACAGAGTACCAAGAGACCCAGTACTTC. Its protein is CAWSPGTEYQETQYF.